This TCR beta chain was obtained from a study of T cell repertoires in cytomegalovirus infection. CDR3 length: 18 amino acids. CDR1 and CDR2 from the germline V gene are LNHNV and YYDKDF (reference sequence). The junction had 7 bases not matched to a gene; V was cut back by 5 bases and J by 3 bases. Remarks on this clonotype: Its specificity is not known.

TCRdb processed the reads anew with MiXCR; each CDR3 protein has one entry. The sample shows fewer than 400,000 distinct CDR3 sequences, 15% to 20% of them seen only once. General study results and limits: HLA-C-restricted, CMV-specific TCR beta clonotypes were dominant ex vivo. CMV carriers having the relevant HLA were flagged by cumulative public TCR beta family frequency.

The rearrangement joins TRBV15 to TRBJ2-2; 15 bases fit TRBD2. This clonotype originated in a human donor in good health (CMV status not recorded). Some clones in this sample may be carry-over from other donors' samples. The sequencing sample was made of PBMCs. Here the CDR3 DNA reads TGTGCCACCAGCGGGGGACTAGCGGGGGGTCCTTACACCGGGGAGCTGTTTTTT. It codes for CATSGGLAGGPYTGELFF. Full variable domain (remainder filled in from reference TRBV15 and TRBJ2-2): DAMVIQNPRYQVTQFGKPVTLSCSQTLNHNVMYWYQQKSSQAPKLLFHYYDKDFNNEADTPDNFQSRRPNTSFCFLDIRSPGLGDTAMYLCATSGGLAGGPYTGELFFGEGSRLTVL.